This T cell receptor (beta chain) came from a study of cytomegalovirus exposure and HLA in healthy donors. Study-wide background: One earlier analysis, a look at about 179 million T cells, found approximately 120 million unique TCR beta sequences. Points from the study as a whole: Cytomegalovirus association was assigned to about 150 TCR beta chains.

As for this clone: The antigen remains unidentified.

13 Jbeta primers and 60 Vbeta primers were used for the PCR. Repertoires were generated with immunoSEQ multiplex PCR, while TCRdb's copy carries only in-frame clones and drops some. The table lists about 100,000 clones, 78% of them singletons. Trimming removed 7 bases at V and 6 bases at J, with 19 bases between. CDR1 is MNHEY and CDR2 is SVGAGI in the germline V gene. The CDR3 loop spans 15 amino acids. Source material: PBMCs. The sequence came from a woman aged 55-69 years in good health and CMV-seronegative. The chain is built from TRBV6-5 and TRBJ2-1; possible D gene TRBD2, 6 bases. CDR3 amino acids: CASILATKVVNEQFF. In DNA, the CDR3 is TGTGCCAGCATCCTAGCGACCAAAGTGGTCAATGAGCAGTTCTTC.